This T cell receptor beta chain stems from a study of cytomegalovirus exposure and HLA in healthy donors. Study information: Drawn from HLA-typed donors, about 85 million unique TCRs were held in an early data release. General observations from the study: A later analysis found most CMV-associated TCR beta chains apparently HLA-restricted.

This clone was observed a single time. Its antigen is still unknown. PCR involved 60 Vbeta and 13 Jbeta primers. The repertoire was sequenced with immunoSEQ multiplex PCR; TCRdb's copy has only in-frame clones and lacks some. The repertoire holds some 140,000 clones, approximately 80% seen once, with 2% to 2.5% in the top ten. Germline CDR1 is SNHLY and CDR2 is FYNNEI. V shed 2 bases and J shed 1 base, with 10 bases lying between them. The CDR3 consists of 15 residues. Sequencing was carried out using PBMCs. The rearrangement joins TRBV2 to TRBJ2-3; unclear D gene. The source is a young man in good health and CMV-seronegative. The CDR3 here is CASSEWRPGTDTQYF. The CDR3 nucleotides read TGTGCCAGCAGTGAATGGCGGCCAGGCACAGATACGCAGTATTTT.